This is a list of T cell receptor beta chains from one sample in a study of T-cell reconstitution after alpha-beta-depleted transplantation in children. TCRdb re-called the PCR reads with MiXCR, one entry per CDR3 protein. The sample carries about 640,000 distinct CDR3 sequences, 16% recorded once. The sample consisted of PBMCs from the stem cell graft donor, taken from the stem cell graft. These receptors were collected from a human donor who donated a stem cell graft to a child with acute myeloid leukemia. The CDR3 runs from the conserved cysteine through the conserved F or W. The D gene is left open where the match is weak. Clone sizes are given selectively: once, few, many, or a class where the clone is expanded.

NA	TRBV11-2	TRBJ2-2	few	CASSSTSTGTPLGTGELFF	TGTGCCAGCAGCTCTACTAGTACCGGGACACCCTTAGGAACCGGGGAGCTGTTTTTT
TRBD2	TRBV20-1	TRBJ2-2	many	CSARSGLAGANTGELFF	TGCAGTGCTAGATCGGGACTAGCGGGGGCTAACACCGGGGAGCTGTTTTTT
NA	TRBV5-1	TRBJ1-1	NA	CASSKPDSLNTEAFF	TGCGCCAGCAGCAAACCGGACAGCTTGAACACTGAAGCTTTCTTT
NA	TRBV20-1	TRBJ1-5	NA	CSARDKLGSSNQPQHF	TGCAGTGCTAGAGATAAATTGGGCTCTAGCAATCAGCCCCAGCATTTT
NA	TRBV9	TRBJ2-5	many	CASSVGLALRETQYF	TGTGCCAGCAGCGTAGGCCTAGCCCTCCGGGAGACCCAGTACTTC
NA	TRBV12-3/TRBV12-4	TRBJ2-1	few	CASSDGGGGSYNEQFF	TGTGCCAGCAGCGACGGGGGAGGGGGGTCCTACAATGAGCAGTTCTTC
NA	TRBV4-3	TRBJ1-1	once	CASSLWWRGNTEAFF	TGCGCCAGCAGCCTCTGGTGGAGGGGGAACACTGAAGCTTTCTTT
TRBD2	TRBV5-1	TRBJ2-3	few	CASSGGERTDTQYF	TGCGCCAGCAGCGGGGGGGAGCGCACAGATACGCAGTATTTT
NA	TRBV27	TRBJ1-1	NA	CASSLIPQMNTEAFF	TGTGCCAGCAGTTTAATTCCACAGATGAACACTGAAGCTTTCTTT
NA	TRBV5-1	TRBJ2-7	few	CASSSQGDYEQYF	TGCGCCAGCAGCTCCCAAGGGGACTACGAGCAGTACTTC
NA	TRBV9	TRBJ2-1	many	CASSLSAPVYNEQFF	TGTGCCAGCAGCCTTAGTGCACCCGTGTACAATGAGCAGTTCTTC
NA	TRBV6-5	TRBJ1-6	many	CASSYSGINSPLHF	TGTGCCAGCAGTTACTCAGGCATTAATTCACCCCTCCACTTT
NA	TRBV5-1	TRBJ2-4	NA	CASSLTGPVAKNIQYF	TGCGCCAGCAGCTTGACCGGACCGGTAGCCAAAAACATTCAGTACTTC
TRBD1	TRBV20-1	TRBJ1-5	NA	CSARDTGTGGRQPQHF	TGCAGTGCTAGAGATACGGGGACAGGGGGCCGGCAGCCCCAGCATTTT
TRBD1	TRBV29-1	TRBJ2-2	few	CSVGTGTTGELFF	TGCAGCGTTGGGACAGGGACGACCGGGGAGCTGTTTTTT
NA	TRBV20-1	TRBJ2-1	NA	CSALPGLRGNNEQFF	TGCAGTGCTCTCCCGGGACTCCGAGGGAATAATGAGCAGTTCTTC
NA	TRBV6-5	TRBJ1-2	many	CASSYDLQGYTF	TGTGCCAGCAGTTACGACTTACAGGGCTACACCTTC
TRBD1	TRBV12-3/TRBV12-4	TRBJ1-4	NA	CASSFGTGANEKLFF	TGTGCCAGCAGCTTCGGGACAGGGGCTAATGAAAAACTGTTTTTT
NA	TRBV7-8	TRBJ2-7	NA	CASSFGTAKGAYEQYF	TGTGCCAGCAGCTTCGGGACGGCCAAGGGGGCCTACGAGCAGTACTTC
NA	TRBV19	TRBJ2-1	NA	CASSPRDTSYNNEQFF	TGTGCCAGTAGTCCTCGGGACACTTCTTACAATAATGAGCAGTTCTTC
NA	TRBV20-1	TRBJ2-1	NA	CSARDLDSQAAYNEQFF	TGCAGTGCTAGAGATCTCGACAGCCAAGCAGCTTACAATGAGCAGTTCTTC
NA	TRBV5-6	TRBJ2-3	NA	CASSRGKQRITDTQYF	TGTGCCAGCAGTAGAGGAAAACAGAGAATCACAGATACGCAGTATTTT
TRBD2	TRBV24-1	TRBJ2-4	few	CATSAPTSGGGVIQYF	TGTGCCACCAGTGCCCCCACTAGCGGGGGGGGGGTCATTCAGTACTTC
NA	TRBV20-1	TRBJ1-6	NA	CSAPLGPANNSPLHF	TGCAGTGCTCCTTTGGGCCCAGCAAATAATTCACCCCTCCACTTT
NA	TRBV5-1	TRBJ1-6	many	CASSLDWGQGNSPLHF	TGCGCCAGCAGCTTGGACTGGGGGCAGGGGAACTCACCCCTCCACTTT
NA	TRBV29-1	TRBJ2-1	NA	CSVDGRTDSCNEQFF	TGCAGCGTTGACGGCCGAACAGATTCCTGCAATGAGCAGTTCTTC
TRBD1	TRBV6-5	TRBJ2-4	many	CASSLQGIPENIQYF	TGTGCCAGCAGTTTACAGGGGATTCCGGAAAACATTCAGTACTTC
NA	TRBV5-6	TRBJ2-2	few	CASSLGGLNTGELFF	TGTGCCAGCAGCTTGGGGGGTTTAAACACCGGGGAGCTGTTTTTT
NA	TRBV29-1	TRBJ1-1	many	CSVEEGSEAFF	TGCAGCGTTGAAGAGGGCTCTGAAGCTTTCTTT
TRBD1	TRBV30	TRBJ1-1	many	CAWDPGQAGTEAFF	TGTGCCTGGGATCCCGGACAGGCGGGGACTGAAGCTTTCTTT
TRBD2	TRBV24-1	TRBJ2-1	many	CATSDLSLAGGYNEQFF	TGTGCCACCAGTGATTTGTCGCTAGCGGGGGGGTACAATGAGCAGTTCTTC
TRBD2	TRBV12-3/TRBV12-4	TRBJ2-1	few	CASSFERGGRDEQFF	TGTGCCAGCAGTTTTGAGCGGGGGGGCCGCGATGAGCAGTTCTTC
TRBD1	TRBV29-1	TRBJ2-1	many	CSVQGASREQFF	TGCAGCGTTCAGGGGGCTTCTAGGGAGCAGTTCTTC
NA	TRBV12-3/TRBV12-4	TRBJ2-2	NA	CASQTGWGNTGELFF	TGTGCCAGCCAAACAGGGTGGGGAAACACCGGGGAGCTGTTTTTT
NA	TRBV28	TRBJ2-3	NA	CASTSSRISTQYF	TGTGCCAGCACCTCCTCGAGAATATCTACGCAGTATTTT
NA	TRBV12-3/TRBV12-4	TRBJ2-5	NA	CASTWGAPETQYF	TGTGCCAGCACCTGGGGAGCGCCGGAGACCCAGTACTTC
NA	TRBV29-1	TRBJ1-1	NA	CSSQRGGTGTEAFF	TGCAGCTCCCAGAGGGGGGGTACGGGCACTGAAGCTTTCTTT
TRBD1	TRBV7-9	TRBJ2-1	NA	CASSLTGGLYKDEQFF	TGTGCCAGCAGCTTAACAGGGGGCCTCTATAAGGATGAGCAGTTCTTC
NA	TRBV7-9	TRBJ1-1	many	CASSLPGATSWAFF	TGTGCCAGCAGCTTACCAGGTGCGACGAGTTGGGCTTTCTTT
NA	TRBV5-1	TRBJ2-1	NA	CASSTNGVHEQFF	TGCGCCAGCAGCACAAACGGGGTCCATGAGCAGTTCTTC
TRBD1	TRBV4-3	TRBJ1-4	few	CASSPGTAANEKLFF	TGCGCCAGCAGCCCGGGGACAGCGGCTAATGAAAAACTGTTTTTT
TRBD1	TRBV7-2	TRBJ1-6	many	CASSLVRGWDSPLHF	TGTGCCAGCAGCTTAGTCAGGGGGTGGGATTCACCCCTCCACTTT
TRBD1	TRBV20-1	TRBJ2-7	NA	CSAGQGTGMSYEQYF	TGCAGTGCGGGACAGGGGACAGGCATGTCCTACGAGCAGTACTTC
NA	TRBV12-3/TRBV12-4	TRBJ1-1	many	CASSLARRAEAFF	TGTGCCAGCAGTTTAGCGCGGAGGGCTGAAGCTTTCTTT
NA	TRBV20-1	TRBJ2-2	NA	CSARDPSRMSGELFF	TGCAGTGCTAGAGACCCCTCCCGGATGTCAGGGGAGCTGTTTTTT
NA	TRBV7-9	TRBJ2-1	NA	CASSAAGYNEQFF	TGTGCCAGCAGCGCAGCCGGTTACAATGAGCAGTTCTTC
NA	TRBV24-1	TRBJ2-1	many	CATSDGAIGYNEQFF	TGTGCCACCAGTGATGGGGCGATCGGGTACAATGAGCAGTTCTTC
TRBD2	TRBV11-2	TRBJ2-3	many	CASSLSGLAGDTSTDTQYF	TGTGCCAGCAGCTTATCAGGACTAGCGGGGGATACTAGCACAGATACGCAGTATTTT
NA	TRBV29-1	TRBJ2-7	NA	CSVEGIGNSGHEQYF	TGCAGCGTTGAAGGGATCGGGAACTCTGGCCACGAGCAGTACTTC
TRBD2	TRBV4-1	TRBJ2-3	NA	CASTQIGSGADTQYF	TGCGCCAGCACACAAATCGGGAGCGGGGCAGATACGCAGTATTTT
NA	TRBV7-9	TRBJ2-7	few	CASSLDVGRASYEQYF	TGTGCCAGCAGCTTAGACGTCGGCCGCGCCTCCTACGAGCAGTACTTC
TRBD1	TRBV13	TRBJ1-6	many	CASSRQGKSSPLHF	TGTGCCAGCAGCCGACAGGGTAAAAGTTCACCCCTCCACTTT
NA	TRBV5-5	TRBJ2-5	few	CASSFYLQGPGETQYF	TGTGCCAGCAGCTTTTATCTCCAGGGTCCGGGGGAGACCCAGTACTTC